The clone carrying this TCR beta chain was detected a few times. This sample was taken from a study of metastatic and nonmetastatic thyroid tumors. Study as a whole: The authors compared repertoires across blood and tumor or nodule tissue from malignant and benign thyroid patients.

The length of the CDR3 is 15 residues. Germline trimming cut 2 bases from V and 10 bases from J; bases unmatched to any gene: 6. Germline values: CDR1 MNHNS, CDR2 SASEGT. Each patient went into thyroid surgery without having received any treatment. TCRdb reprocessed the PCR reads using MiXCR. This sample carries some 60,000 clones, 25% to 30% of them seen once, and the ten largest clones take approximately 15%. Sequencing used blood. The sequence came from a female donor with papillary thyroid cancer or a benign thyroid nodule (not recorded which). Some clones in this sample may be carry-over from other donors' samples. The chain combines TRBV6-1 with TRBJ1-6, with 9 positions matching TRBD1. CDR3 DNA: TGTGCCAGCAGTGAAAATATGGGACAGGGATCACCCCTCCACTTT. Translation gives CASSENMGQGSPLHF.